Presented here are 8 T cell receptor beta chains from one specimen sequenced in a study of sequential checkpoint blockade in melanoma. The table came from immunoSEQ multiplex PCR; TCRdb's copy has only in-frame clones and leaves some out. The sample lists some 11,000 clones; about 81% were seen once. Treatment: randomized to nivolumab then ipilimumab (arm A) or the reverse (arm B). The specimen comprised CD8+ T cells sorted from blood (inferred from file names), sampled from a patient given nivolumab and ipilimumab in sequence. The source of these receptors is a human donor with melanoma.

The chain employs TRBV7-9 and TRBJ2-3; no definite D call. This CDR3 region has 12 residues. Looked up from germline, CDR1 is SEHNR and CDR2 is FQNEAQ (reference sequence). V was cut by 5 bases and J by 5 bases, with 8 bases left in between. The CDR3 region has the DNA TGTGCCAGCAGCCGAGGCGGAGATACGCAGTATTTT. Its protein product is CASSRGGDTQYF.

CDR3: CSVIPEAYQETQYF. CDR3 coding DNA: TGCAGCGTTATCCCGGAGGCCTACCAAGAGACCCAGTACTTC. The rearrangement uses TRBV29-1 and TRBJ2-5; possible D gene TRBD2, 5 bases. The CDR3 is 14 residues long. The germline V gene encodes CDR1 SQVTM and CDR2 ANQGSEA. The ends were cut back, 5 bases at V and 0 bases at J, with 13 bases in the middle.

The CDR3 coding sequence is TGTGCCACCAGCCCTCTAATTAACACTGAAGCTTTCTTT. Translating gives CATSPLINTEAFF. V usage is TRBV15 and J usage is TRBJ1-1; D not resolved. The V and J ends lost 5 bases and 2 bases respectively, with 9 bases between them. The CDR3 length is 13 residues. CDR1 is LNHNV and CDR2 is YYDKDF in the germline V gene (reference sequence).

CDR3 in amino acids: CASSLEAGDYEQYF. As DNA, the CDR3 is TGTGCCAGCAGCTTAGAAGCGGGGGACTACGAGCAGTACTTC. The rearrangement joins TRBV7-3 to TRBJ2-7, with 8 positions matching TRBD2. Germline V gene sequence: CDR1 SGHTA, CDR2 FQGTGA. This CDR3 has 14 amino acids. V trimming: 2 bases; J trimming: 3 bases; junction bases outside the gene matches: 3.

This clone was counted a few times. The J gene is TRBJ2-1, the V gene TRBV19, with unresolved D. The ends were cut back, 3 bases at V and 0 bases at J, with 6 bases in the middle. Germline V gene data show CDR1 as LNHDA and CDR2 as SQIVND (reference sequence). This CDR3 comprises 14 residues. CDR3 loop: CASSIKSSYNEQFF. Written as DNA, the CDR3 is TGTGCCAGTAGTATTAAGAGCTCCTACAATGAGCAGTTCTTC.

In this sample, this clone turned up a few times. The V and J genes are TRBV6-1 and TRBJ2-6; D gene unclear. CDR1 is MNHNS, CDR2 SASEGT, per germline. The CDR3 covers 15 residues. V lost 4 bases and J lost 0, with 7 bases in between. The CDR3: CASSGEFSGANVLTF. The CDR3, as DNA: TGTGCCAGCAGTGGAGAGTTCTCTGGGGCCAACGTCCTGACTTTC.

The chain employs TRBV7-2 and TRBJ1-2; D is perhaps TRBD1 (5 bases). The germline CDR1 and CDR2 sequences are SGHTA and FQGNSA. The CDR3 runs 15 residues. The V and J ends lost 5 bases and 1 base respectively, with 14 bases between them. CDR3 protein: CASSPRAGLNYGYTF. CDR3 coding DNA: TGTGCCAGCAGCCCTCGGGCAGGGCTTAACTATGGCTACACCTTC.

The chain carries TRBV29-1 and TRBJ2-5; 7 bases are shared with TRBD2. This CDR3 is 17 amino acids long. Germline V gene lookup returns CDR1 SQVTM and CDR2 ANQGSEA. Germline trimming cut 7 bases from V and 4 bases from J; bases unmatched to any gene: 21. CDR3: CSATAAGRALRSETQYF. For the CDR3, the DNA is TGCAGCGCCACCGCGGCAGGGAGGGCTCTACGGTCAGAGACCCAGTACTTC.